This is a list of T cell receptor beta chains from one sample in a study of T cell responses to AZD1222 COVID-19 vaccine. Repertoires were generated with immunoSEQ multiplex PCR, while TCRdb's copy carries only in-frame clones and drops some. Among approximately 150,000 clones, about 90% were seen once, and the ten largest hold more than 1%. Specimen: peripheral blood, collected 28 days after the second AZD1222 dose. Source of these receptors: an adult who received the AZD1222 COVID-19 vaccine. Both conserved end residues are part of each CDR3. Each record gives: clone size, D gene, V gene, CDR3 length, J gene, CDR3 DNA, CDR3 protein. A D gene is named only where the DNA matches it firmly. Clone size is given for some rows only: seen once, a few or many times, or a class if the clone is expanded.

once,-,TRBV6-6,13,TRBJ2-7,TGTGCCAGCAGTCGCCATCTGGGGTACGAGCAGTACTTC,CASSRHLGYEQYF
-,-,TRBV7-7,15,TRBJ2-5,TGTGCTAGCAGCCCTAGATGGGGGCCCCAAGAGACCCAGTACTTC,CASSPRWGPQETQYF
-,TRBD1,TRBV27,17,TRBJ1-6,TGTGCCAGCAGTTTATCGACGGGACAGGGAAGCAATTCACCCCTCCACTTT,CASSLSTGQGSNSPLHF
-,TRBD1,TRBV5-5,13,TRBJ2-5,TGTGCCAGCAGCGGGGACAGCCAAGAGACCCAGTACTTC,CASSGDSQETQYF
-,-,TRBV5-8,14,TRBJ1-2,TGTGCCAGCACCCTATTACAGAATTACTATGGCTACACCTTC,CASTLLQNYYGYTF
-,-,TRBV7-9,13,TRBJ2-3,TGTGCCAGCAGCCTAGGGGACACAGATACGCAGTATTTT,CASSLGDTDTQYF
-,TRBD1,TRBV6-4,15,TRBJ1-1,TGTGCCCACTTCGCCAAAGGGACAGGGTGGACTGAAGCTTTCTTT,CAHFAKGTGWTEAFF
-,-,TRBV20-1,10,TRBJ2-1,TGCAGTGCTTTTCAGAATGAGCAGTTCTTC,CSAFQNEQFF
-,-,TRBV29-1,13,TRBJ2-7,TGCAGCGTTGAGGACACTCCCCACTACGAGCAGTACTTC,CSVEDTPHYEQYF
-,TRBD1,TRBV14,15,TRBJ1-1,TGTGCCAGCAGCCAATACAGGGGCCGTGGCACTGAAGCTTTCTTT,CASSQYRGRGTEAFF
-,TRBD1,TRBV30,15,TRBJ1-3,TGTGCCTGGAGTCTCCCGGACAGGGCCGGCAACACCATATATTTT,CAWSLPDRAGNTIYF
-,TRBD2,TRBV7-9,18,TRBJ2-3,TGTGCCAGCAGCTTACTCAGACTAGCGGGGTCTAGCACAGATACGCAGTATTTT,CASSLLRLAGSSTDTQYF
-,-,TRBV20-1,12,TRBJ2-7,TGCAGTGCTAGTCCGGACTACTACGAGCAGTACTTC,CSASPDYYEQYF
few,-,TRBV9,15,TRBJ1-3,TGTGCCAGCAGCCCGGACAGCCGCTCTGGAAACACCATATATTTT,CASSPDSRSGNTIYF
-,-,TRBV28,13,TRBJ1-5,TGTGCCAGCAGTACGGCGGGCAATCAGCCCCAGCATTTT,CASSTAGNQPQHF
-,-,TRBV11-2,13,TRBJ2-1,TGTGCCAGCAGCTTAGTTCAGATTTATGAGCAGTTCTTC,CASSLVQIYEQFF
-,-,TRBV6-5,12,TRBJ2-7,TGTGCCAGCAGAGGGTTCTCCTACGAGCAGTACTTC,CASRGFSYEQYF
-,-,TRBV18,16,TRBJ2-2,TGTGCCAGCTCACCAAGTTGGGCAGGAAACACCGGGGAGCTGTTTTTT,CASSPSWAGNTGELFF
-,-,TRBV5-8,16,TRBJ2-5,TGTGCCAGCAGCTTGTTCGCCAGGGGAGACCAAGAGACCCAGTACTTC,CASSLFARGDQETQYF
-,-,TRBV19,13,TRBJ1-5,TGTGCCAGTAGTATGCAGATCAATCAGCCCCAGCATTTT,CASSMQINQPQHF
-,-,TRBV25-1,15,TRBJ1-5,TGTGCCAGCAGTGAAGGGGAACCCCGCAATCAGCCCCAGCATTTT,CASSEGEPRNQPQHF
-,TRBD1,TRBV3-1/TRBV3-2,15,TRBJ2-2,TGTGCCAGCAGCCAAGGGGCAGGGGGAACCGGGGAGCTGTTTTTT,CASSQGAGGTGELFF
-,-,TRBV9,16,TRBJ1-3,TGTGCCAGCAGCGTAGGTGACCCGGAAGACGGAAACACCATATATTTT,CASSVGDPEDGNTIYF
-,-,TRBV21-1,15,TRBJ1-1,TGTGCCAGCAGCGGGGACAGGGCCATGAACACTGAAGCTTTCTTT,CASSGDRAMNTEAFF
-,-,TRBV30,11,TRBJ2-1,TGTGCCTGGGCGGGTAGTGAAGAGCAGTTCTTC,CAWAGSEEQFF
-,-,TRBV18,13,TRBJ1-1,TGTGCCAGCTCACTACAGGGTGGAACTGAAGCTTTCTTT,CASSLQGGTEAFF
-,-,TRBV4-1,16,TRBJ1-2,TGCGCCAGCAGCCAAGGGATGACAGAGTACAACTATGGCTACACCTTC,CASSQGMTEYNYGYTF
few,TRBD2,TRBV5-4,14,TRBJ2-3,TGTGCCAGCAGCTTTAGCGGGGCCACAGATACGCAGTATTTT,CASSFSGATDTQYF
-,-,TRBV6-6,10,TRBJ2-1,TGTGCCAGCAGTTCAGGAGAGCAGTTCTTC,CASSSGEQFF
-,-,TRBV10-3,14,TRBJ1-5,TGTGCCATCAGTGAGTTGCACGCGAATCAGCCCCAGCATTTT,CAISELHANQPQHF
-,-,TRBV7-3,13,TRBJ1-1,TGTGCCAGCAGCTTAAACAGGATCACTGAAGCTTTCTTT,CASSLNRITEAFF
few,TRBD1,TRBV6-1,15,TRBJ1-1,TGTGCCAGCAGTGAATGGGGACAGGGGGCCGGTGAAGCTTTCTTT,CASSEWGQGAGEAFF
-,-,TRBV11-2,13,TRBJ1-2,TGTGCCAGCAGCATAACAGGCCTCTATGGCTACACCTTC,CASSITGLYGYTF
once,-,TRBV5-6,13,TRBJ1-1,TGTGCCAGCAGCTTGTTACACGGCACTGAAGCTTTCTTT,CASSLLHGTEAFF
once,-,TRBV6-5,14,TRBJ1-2,TGTGCCAGCAGTTATTCTCGGACACACTCCCACTACACCTTC,CASSYSRTHSHYTF
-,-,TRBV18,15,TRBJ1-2,TGTGCCAGCTCACCACCGGGGCAGGGTGGCTATGGCTACACCTTC,CASSPPGQGGYGYTF
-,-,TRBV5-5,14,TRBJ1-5,TGTGCCAGCAGCTTAGACAGCGGCACACAGCCCCAGCATTTT,CASSLDSGTQPQHF
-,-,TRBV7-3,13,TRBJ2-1,TGTGCCAGCAGCTTAAACGTAATAGCGGAGCAGTTCTTC,CASSLNVIAEQFF
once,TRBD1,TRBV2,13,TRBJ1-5,TGTGCCAGCGAGGGACCAGGGGGTCAGCCCCAGCATTTT,CASEGPGGQPQHF
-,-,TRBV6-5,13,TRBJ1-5,TGTGCCAGCAGATTGGGGGTAGGGCAGCCCCAGCATTTT,CASRLGVGQPQHF
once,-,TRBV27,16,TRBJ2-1,TGTGCCAGCAGTTTATCGATGGGGGGCATGATTTTTGAGCAGTTCTTC,CASSLSMGGMIFEQFF
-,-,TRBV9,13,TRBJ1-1,TGTGCCAGCAGCGTGTCAGGGACGGAGGGAGCTTTCTTT,CASSVSGTEGAFF
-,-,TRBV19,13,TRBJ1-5,TGTGCCAGTAGTAGCAGGCTAGGGCAGCCCCAGCATTTT,CASSSRLGQPQHF
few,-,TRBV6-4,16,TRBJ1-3,TGTGCCAGCAGTGACCCCGGGGTGGACCGGGGAAACACCATATATTTT,CASSDPGVDRGNTIYF
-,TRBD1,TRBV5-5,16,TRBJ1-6,TGTGCCAGCAGTCTTACGTGGGACAGCTATAATTCACCCCTCCACTTT,CASSLTWDSYNSPLHF
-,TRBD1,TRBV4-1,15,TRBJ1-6,TGCGCCAGCAGCCAACGGGACAGACAAAATTCACCCCTCCACTTT,CASSQRDRQNSPLHF
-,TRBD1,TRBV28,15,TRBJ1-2,TGTGCCAGCAGTTTGTACACACAGGGGGGCTATGGCTACACCTTC,CASSLYTQGGYGYTF